The clone carrying this T cell receptor (beta chain) has just a few counts. The data were obtained in a study of T-cell reconstitution after alpha-beta-depleted transplantation in children. CDR3 length: 13 amino acids. Germline-derived CDR1 and CDR2 are LGHNA and YSLEER. The germline V and J ends were trimmed by 2 bases and 0 bases, with 4 bases remaining between them. Unique molecular identifiers were incorporated into the prepared TCRbeta library. TCRdb reprocessed the PCR reads with MiXCR, giving one entry per CDR3 protein. The data contain some 530,000 distinct CDR3 sequences, 9.5% to 15% of them singletons.

Sequenced material: PBMCs from the stem cell graft donor, taken from the stem cell graft. V gene TRBV4-3 combines with J gene TRBJ1-1; no clear D. The source of this sequence is a human donor who donated a stem cell graft to a child with combined immunodeficiency. The CDR3 loop is CASSQNMNTEAFF. CDR3 coding DNA: TGCGCCAGCAGCCAAAACATGAACACTGAAGCTTTCTTT.